The clone carrying this T cell receptor beta chain has just one count. Clones were sequenced by immunoSEQ multiplex PCR, and TCRdb holds only the in-frame ones, with some missing. Found here are around 200,000 clones, more than 75% of them singletons; the top ten hold 5.5% to 7%. The sample comes from a study of blood T cell repertoires in COVID-19. Across the study: Samples of COVID-19 (acute and convalescent) were obtained from the United States, Italy and Spain.

CDR3 length: 14 residues. Germline loops: CDR1 MRHNA, CDR2 SNTAGT. V was trimmed by 0 bases and J by 6 bases, leaving 9 bases between them. Sample: peripheral blood. The TCR was taken from a woman aged 40 to 50 with COVID-19, enrolled during active disease. The rearrangement joins TRBV6-4 to TRBJ2-1; D might be TRBD1 (5 bases). The CDR3, as DNA: TGTGCCAGCAGTGACTCAGTAGGGGTCAATGAGCAGTTCTTC. It yields the protein CASSDSVGVNEQFF.